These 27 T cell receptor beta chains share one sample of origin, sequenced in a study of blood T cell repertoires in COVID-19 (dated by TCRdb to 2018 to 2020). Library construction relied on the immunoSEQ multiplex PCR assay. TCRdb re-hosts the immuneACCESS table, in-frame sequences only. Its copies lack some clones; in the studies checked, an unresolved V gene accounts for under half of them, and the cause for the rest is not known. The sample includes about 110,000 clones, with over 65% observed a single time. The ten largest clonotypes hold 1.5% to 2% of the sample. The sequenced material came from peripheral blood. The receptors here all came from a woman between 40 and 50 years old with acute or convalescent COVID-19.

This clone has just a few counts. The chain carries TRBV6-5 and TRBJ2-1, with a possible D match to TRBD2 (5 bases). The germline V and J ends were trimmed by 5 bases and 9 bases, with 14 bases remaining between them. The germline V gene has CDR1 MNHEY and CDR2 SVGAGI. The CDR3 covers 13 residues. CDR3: CASSHPEAVEQFF. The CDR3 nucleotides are TGTGCCAGCAGTCACCCCGAAGCGGTTGAGCAGTTCTTC.

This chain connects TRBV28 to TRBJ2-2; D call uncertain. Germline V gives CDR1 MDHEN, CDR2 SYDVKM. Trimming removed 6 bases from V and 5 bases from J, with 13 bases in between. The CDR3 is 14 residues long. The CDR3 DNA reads TGTGCCAGCAGCCTAGTCGGGTTAACCGGGGAGCTGTTTTTT. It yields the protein CASSLVGLTGELFF.

The CDR3 DNA sequence: TGTGCCTCGGGGGGGTTGGATTCACCCCTCCACTTT. It encodes CASGGLDSPLHF. The J gene is TRBJ1-6, the V gene TRBV7-6; D might be TRBD1 (5 bases). The CDR3 sequence is 12 residues long. Between the trimmed V and J ends, which lost 11 bases and 8 bases, there was a span of 13 bases. Germline CDR1 reads SGHVS; CDR2 reads FNYEAQ.

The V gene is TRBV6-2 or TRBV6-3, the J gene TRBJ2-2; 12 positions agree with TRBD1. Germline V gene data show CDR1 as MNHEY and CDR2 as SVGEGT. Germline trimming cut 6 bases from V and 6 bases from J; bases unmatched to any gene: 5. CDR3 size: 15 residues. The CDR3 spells CASSRDRGQPGELFF. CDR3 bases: TGTGCCAGCAGCAGGGACAGGGGGCAGCCCGGGGAGCTGTTTTTT.

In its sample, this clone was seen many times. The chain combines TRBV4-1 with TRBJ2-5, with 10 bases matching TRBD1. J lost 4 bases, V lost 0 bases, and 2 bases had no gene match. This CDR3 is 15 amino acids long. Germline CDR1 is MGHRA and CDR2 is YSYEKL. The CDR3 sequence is CASSQDRTGGETQYF. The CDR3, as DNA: TGCGCCAGCAGCCAAGATCGGACAGGGGGAGAGACCCAGTACTTC.

CDR3 coding DNA: TGTGCCAGCGAGGGGGGGATTGCCGAGCAGTACTTC. Amino acid sequence: CASEGGIAEQYF. The chain combines TRBV11-2 with TRBJ2-7, with a weak D call TRBD2 (7 bases). The CDR3 loop spans 12 amino acids. CDR1 is SGHAT and CDR2 is FQNNGV in the germline V gene. Trimming stripped 8 bases from V and 6 bases from J, with 14 bases between.

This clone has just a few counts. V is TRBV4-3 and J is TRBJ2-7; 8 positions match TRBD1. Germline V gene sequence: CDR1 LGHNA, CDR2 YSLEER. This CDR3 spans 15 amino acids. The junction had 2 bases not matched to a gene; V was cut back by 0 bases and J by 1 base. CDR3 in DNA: TGCGCCAGCAGCCAAGACGACAGGGGATCCTACGAGCAGTACTTC. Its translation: CASSQDDRGSYEQYF.

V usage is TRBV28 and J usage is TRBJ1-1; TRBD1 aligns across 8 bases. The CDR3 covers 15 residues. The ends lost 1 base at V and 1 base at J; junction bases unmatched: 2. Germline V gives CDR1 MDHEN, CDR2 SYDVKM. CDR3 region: CASSLLGTGNTEAFF. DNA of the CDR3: TGTGCCAGCAGTTTATTGGGGACAGGGAACACTGAAGCTTTCTTT.

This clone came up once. The CDR3 protein is CATSRDQGQFYEQYF. Here the CDR3 DNA reads TGTGCCACCAGCAGAGATCAGGGACAGTTCTACGAGCAGTACTTC. The chain has TRBV15 and TRBJ2-7, with TRBD1 matching 7 bases. V was pared by 0 bases and J by 3 bases, with 5 bases of the junction left unmatched. The V gene's germline CDR1 is LNHNV and CDR2 YYDKDF (reference sequence). The CDR3 sequence is 15 residues long.

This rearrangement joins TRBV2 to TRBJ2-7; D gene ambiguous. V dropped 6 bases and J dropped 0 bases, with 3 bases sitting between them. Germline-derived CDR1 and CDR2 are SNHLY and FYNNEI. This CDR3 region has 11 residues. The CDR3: CASSSSYEQYF. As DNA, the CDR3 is TGTGCCAGCAGCAGCTCCTACGAGCAGTACTTC.

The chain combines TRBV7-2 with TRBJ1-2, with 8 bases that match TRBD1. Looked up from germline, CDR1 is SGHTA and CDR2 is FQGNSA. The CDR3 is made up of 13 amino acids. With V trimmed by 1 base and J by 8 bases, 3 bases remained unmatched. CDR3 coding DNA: TGTGCCAGCAGCTTAGATGGGGACAGGGGCTACACCTTC. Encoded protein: CASSLDGDRGYTF. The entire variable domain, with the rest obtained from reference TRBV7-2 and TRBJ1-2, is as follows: GAGVSQSPSNKVTEKGKDVELRCDPISGHTALYWYRQSLGQGLEFLIYFQGNSAPDKSGLPSDRFSAERTGGSVSTLTIQRTQQEDSAVYLCASSLDGDRGYTFGSGTRLTVV.

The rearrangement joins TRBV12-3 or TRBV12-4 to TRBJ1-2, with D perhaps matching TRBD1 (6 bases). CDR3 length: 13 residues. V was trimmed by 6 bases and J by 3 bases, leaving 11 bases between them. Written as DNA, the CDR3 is TGTGCCAGCAGCTCAGGGGACGACTATGGCTACACCTTC. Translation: CASSSGDDYGYTF.

Here the CDR3 DNA reads TGTGCCAGCAGTCGCGGGAGTCCCACTGAAGCTTTCTTT. It translates to CASSRGSPTEAFF. J is TRBJ1-1 and V is TRBV12-3 or TRBV12-4, with D uncertain. The CDR3 runs 13 residues. V dropped 5 bases and J dropped 4 bases, with 11 bases sitting between them.

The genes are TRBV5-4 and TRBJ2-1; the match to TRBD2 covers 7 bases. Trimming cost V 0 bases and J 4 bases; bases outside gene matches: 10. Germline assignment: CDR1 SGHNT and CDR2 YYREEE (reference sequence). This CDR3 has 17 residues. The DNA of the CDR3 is TGTGCCAGCAGCTTGGCCCCGACAAGCGGGGTTTACAATGAGCAGTTCTTC. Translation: CASSLAPTSGVYNEQFF.

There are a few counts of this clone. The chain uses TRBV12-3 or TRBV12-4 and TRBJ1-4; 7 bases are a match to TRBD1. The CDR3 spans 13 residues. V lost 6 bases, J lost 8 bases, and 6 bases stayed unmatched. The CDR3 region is CASRPQGEEKLFF. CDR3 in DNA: TGTGCCAGCAGACCGCAGGGGGAAGAAAAACTGTTTTTT.

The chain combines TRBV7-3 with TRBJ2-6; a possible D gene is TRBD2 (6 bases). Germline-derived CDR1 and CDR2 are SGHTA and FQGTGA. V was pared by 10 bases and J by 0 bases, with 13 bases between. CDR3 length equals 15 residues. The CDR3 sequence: CAIGGTDSGANVLTF. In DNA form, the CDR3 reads TGTGCCATCGGGGGTACTGACTCTGGGGCCAACGTCCTGACTTTC.

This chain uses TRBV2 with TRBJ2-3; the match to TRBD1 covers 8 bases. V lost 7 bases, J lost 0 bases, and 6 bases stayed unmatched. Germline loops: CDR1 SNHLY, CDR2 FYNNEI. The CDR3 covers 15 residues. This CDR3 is CASTPGTGSTDTQYF. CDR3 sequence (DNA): TGTGCCAGCACTCCCGGGACAGGTAGCACAGATACGCAGTATTTT. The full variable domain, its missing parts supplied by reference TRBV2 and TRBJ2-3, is EPEVTQTPSHQVTQMGQEVILRCVPISNHLYFYWYRQILGQKVEFLVSFYNNEISEKSEIFDDQFSVERPDGSNFTLKIRSTKLEDSAMYFCASTPGTGSTDTQYFGPGTRLTVL.

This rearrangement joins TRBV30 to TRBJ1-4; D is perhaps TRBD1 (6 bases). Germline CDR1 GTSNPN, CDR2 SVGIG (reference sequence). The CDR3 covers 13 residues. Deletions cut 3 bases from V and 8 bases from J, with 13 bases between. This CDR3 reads CAWRGQGPEKLFF. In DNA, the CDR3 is TGTGCCTGGAGGGGTCAGGGGCCGGAAAAACTGTTTTTT.

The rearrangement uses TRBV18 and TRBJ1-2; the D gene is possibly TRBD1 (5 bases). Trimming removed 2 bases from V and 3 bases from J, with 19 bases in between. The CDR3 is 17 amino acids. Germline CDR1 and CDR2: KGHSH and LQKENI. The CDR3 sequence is CASSPKRSGGADYGYTF. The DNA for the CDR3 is TGTGCCAGCTCACCAAAACGCTCCGGAGGGGCGGACTATGGCTACACCTTC.

CDR3 DNA sequence: TGCGCCAGCAGCTTGGCAGGGAACACTGAAGCTTTCTTT. Protein product: CASSLAGNTEAFF. This rearrangement joins TRBV5-1 to TRBJ1-1, with D hard to call. V gave up 0 bases and J gave up 1 base, with 4 bases separating them. There are 13 residues in the CDR3. Per germline, CDR1 SGHRS and CDR2 YFSETQ.

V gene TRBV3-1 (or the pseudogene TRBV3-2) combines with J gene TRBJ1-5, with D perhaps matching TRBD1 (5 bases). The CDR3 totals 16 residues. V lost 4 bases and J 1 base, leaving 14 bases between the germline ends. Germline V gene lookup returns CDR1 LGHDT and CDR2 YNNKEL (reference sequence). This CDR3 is CASSLGGSGSNQPQHF. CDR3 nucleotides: TGTGCCAGCAGCCTGGGCGGTTCAGGGAGCAATCAGCCCCAGCATTTT.

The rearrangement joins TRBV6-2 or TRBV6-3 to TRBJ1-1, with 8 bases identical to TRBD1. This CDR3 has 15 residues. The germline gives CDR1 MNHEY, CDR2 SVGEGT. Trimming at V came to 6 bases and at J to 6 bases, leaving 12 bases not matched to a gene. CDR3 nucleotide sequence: TGTGCCAGCAGACCTGGACAGGGTCCGTGGGCTGAAGCTTTCTTT. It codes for CASRPGQGPWAEAFF.

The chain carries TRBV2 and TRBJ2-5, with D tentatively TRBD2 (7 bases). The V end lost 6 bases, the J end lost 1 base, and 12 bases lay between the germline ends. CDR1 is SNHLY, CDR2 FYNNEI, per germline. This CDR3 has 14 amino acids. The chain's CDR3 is CASRGGPIQETQYF. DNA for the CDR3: TGTGCCAGCAGGGGGGGGCCCATCCAAGAGACCCAGTACTTC. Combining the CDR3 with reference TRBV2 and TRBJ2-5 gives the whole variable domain EPEVTQTPSHQVTQMGQEVILRCVPISNHLYFYWYRQILGQKVEFLVSFYNNEISEKSEIFDDQFSVERPDGSNFTLKIRSTKLEDSAMYFCASRGGPIQETQYFGPGTRLLVL.

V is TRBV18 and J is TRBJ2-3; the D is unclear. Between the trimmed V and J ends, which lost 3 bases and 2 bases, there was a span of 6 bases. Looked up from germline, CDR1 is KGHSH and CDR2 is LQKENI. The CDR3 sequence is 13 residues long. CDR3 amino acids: CASSPSLTDTQYF. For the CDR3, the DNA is TGTGCCAGCTCACCCTCACTCACAGATACGCAGTATTTT.

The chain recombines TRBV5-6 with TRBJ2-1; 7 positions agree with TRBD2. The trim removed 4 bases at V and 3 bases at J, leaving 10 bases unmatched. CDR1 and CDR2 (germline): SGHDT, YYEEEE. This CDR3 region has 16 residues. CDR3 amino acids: CASSPDRGVNYNEQFF. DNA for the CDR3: TGTGCCAGCAGCCCGGACCGGGGGGTCAACTACAATGAGCAGTTCTTC.

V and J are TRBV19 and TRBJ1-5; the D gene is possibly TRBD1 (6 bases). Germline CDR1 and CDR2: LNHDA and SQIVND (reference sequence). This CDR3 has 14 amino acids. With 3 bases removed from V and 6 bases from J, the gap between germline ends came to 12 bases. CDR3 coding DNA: TGTGCCAGTAGTATTGGGGGCGGCCCTCAGCCCCAGCATTTT. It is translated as CASSIGGGPQPQHF.

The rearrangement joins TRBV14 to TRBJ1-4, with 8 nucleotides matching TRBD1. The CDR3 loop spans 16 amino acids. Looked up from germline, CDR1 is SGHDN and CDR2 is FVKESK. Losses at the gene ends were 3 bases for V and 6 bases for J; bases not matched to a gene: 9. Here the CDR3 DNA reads TGTGCCAGCAGCCAGCTTCCCGGGACAGGATATGAAAAACTGTTTTTT. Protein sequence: CASSQLPGTGYEKLFF.